This T cell receptor beta chain was found in a study of type 1 regulatory T cells. TCRdb used MiXCR to reprocess the reads, holding one entry per CDR3 protein. The top ten hold about 8% of the sample, which has 60,000 to 70,000 distinct CDR3 sequences, 63% seen once. The V gene lost 1 base and the J gene lost 4 bases, with 10 bases spanning the gap. This CDR3 region has 15 residues. Germline lookup yields CDR1 LGHDT and CDR2 YNNKEL (reference sequence). This clonotype came up many times. Its antigen is as yet unknown. This receptor was identified in a human donor in good health. The chain joins TRBV3-1 to TRBJ1-4; D unresolved. Sequencing was carried out using cultured T cells, either the whole culture or a sorted T cell fraction (not recorded which). Sample subset: Tr1-enriched cell product generated in vitro against host alloantigens. The CDR3 protein is CASSQGLVSNEKLFF. The CDR3 nucleotides are TGTGCCAGCAGCCAAGGTTTGGTTAGTAATGAAAAACTGTTTTTT.